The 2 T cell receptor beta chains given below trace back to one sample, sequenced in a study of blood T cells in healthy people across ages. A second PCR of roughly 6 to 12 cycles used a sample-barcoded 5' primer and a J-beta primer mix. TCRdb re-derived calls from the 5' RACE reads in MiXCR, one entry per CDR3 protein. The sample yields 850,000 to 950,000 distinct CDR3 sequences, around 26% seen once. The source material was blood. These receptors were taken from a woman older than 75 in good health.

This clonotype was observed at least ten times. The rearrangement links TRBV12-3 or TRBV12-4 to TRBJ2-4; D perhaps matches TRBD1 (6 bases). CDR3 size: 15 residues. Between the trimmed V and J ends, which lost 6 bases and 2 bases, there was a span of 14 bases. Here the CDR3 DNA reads TGTGCCAGCAGAACCTCCACAGGGACCAAAAACATTCAGTACTTC. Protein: CASRTSTGTKNIQYF.

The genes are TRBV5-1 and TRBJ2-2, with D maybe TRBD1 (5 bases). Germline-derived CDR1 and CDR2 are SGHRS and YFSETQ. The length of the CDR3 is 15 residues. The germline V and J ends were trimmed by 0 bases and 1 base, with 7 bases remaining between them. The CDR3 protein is CASSLATVNTGELFF. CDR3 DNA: TGCGCCAGCAGCTTGGCGACAGTGAACACCGGGGAGCTGTTTTTT.